A selection of T cell receptor beta chains follows, all from one sample in a study of T cells after yellow fever vaccination. In TCRdb, the 5' RACE reads were re-called with MiXCR into one record per CDR3 protein. Here the sample spans a few hundred thousand distinct CDR3 sequences, about 15% being singletons. Sample: PBMCs, taken less than 6 days after the first yellow fever vaccination. The receptors derive from a man aged 18 to 30 who received the YFV17D yellow fever vaccine. CDR3s include the opening cysteine and the closing phenylalanine or tryptophan. A D gene is named only where the DNA matches it firmly. Not all rows give a size; the values are once, few, many and, for expanded clones, a class.

abundance	j_gene	d_gene	v_gene	CDR3aa	CDR3nt
many	TRBJ2-1	NA	TRBV15	CATSPTTAGGNEQFF	TGTGCCACCAGCCCTACCACTGCAGGGGGGAATGAGCAGTTCTTC
many	TRBJ2-5	TRBD2	TRBV12-3/TRBV12-4	CASRTSGKYQETQYF	TGTGCCAGCAGGACTAGCGGGAAGTACCAAGAGACCCAGTACTTC
few	TRBJ1-3	TRBD1	TRBV6-1	CASRKDRRGNTIYF	TGTGCCAGCCGGAAGGACAGGCGCGGAAACACCATATATTTT
NA	TRBJ2-5	TRBD2	TRBV12-3/TRBV12-4	CASRSHGGVRETQYF	TGTGCCAGCAGATCCCACGGGGGGGTTCGGGAGACCCAGTACTTC
NA	TRBJ2-6	NA	TRBV7-8	CASSWGISGANVLTF	TGTGCCAGCAGCTGGGGCATCTCTGGGGCCAACGTCCTGACTTTC
few	TRBJ2-4	TRBD2	TRBV2	CASKERWAGGQRLAKNIQYF	TGTGCCAGCAAGGAGCGCTGGGCGGGGGGACAACGGCTAGCCAAAAACATTCAGTACTTC
few	TRBJ1-6	NA	TRBV30	CAWSVDSNNSPLHF	TGTGCCTGGAGTGTGGACAGCAATAATTCACCCCTCCACTTT
NA	TRBJ1-1	TRBD1	TRBV28	CATALQGVNTEAFF	TGTGCCACGGCTCTTCAGGGGGTTAACACTGAAGCTTTCTTT
few	TRBJ2-3	NA	TRBV20-1	CSARDPRGNTDTQYF	TGCAGTGCTAGAGATCCCCGCGGGAACACAGATACGCAGTATTTT
many	TRBJ1-1	NA	TRBV7-2	CASSPSLTNTEAFF	TGTGCCAGCAGCCCCTCCTTGACGAACACTGAAGCTTTCTTT